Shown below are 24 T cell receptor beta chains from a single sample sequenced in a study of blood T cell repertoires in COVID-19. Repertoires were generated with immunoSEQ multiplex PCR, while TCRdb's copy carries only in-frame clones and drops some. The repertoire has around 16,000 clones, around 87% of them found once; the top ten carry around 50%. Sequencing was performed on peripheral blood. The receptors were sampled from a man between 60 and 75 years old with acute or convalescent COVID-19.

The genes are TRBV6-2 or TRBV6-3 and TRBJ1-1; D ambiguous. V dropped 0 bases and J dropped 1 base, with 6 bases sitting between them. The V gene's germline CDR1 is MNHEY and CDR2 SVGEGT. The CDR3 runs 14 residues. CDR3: CASSYSSWNTEAFF. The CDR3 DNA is TGTGCCAGCAGTTACTCGAGTTGGAACACTGAAGCTTTCTTT.

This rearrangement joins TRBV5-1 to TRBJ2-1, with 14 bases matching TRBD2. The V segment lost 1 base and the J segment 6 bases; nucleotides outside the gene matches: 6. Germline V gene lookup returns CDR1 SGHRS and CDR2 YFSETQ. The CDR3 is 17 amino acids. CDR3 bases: TGCGCCAGCAGCTTGCCCCGGACTAGCGGGGGGTTCAATGAGCAGTTCTTC. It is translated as CASSLPRTSGGFNEQFF. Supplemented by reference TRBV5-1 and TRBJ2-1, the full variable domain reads KAGVTQTPRYLIKTRGQQVTLSCSPISGHRSVSWYQQTPGQGLQFLFEYFSETQRNKGNFPGRFSGRQFSNSRSEMNVSTLELGDSALYLCASSLPRTSGGFNEQFFGPGTRLTVL.

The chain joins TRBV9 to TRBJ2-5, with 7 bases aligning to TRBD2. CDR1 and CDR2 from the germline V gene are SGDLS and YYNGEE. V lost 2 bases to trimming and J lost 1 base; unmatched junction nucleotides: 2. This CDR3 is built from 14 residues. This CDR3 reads CASSVGGGQETQYF. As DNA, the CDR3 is TGTGCCAGCAGCGTGGGCGGGGGCCAAGAGACCCAGTACTTC.

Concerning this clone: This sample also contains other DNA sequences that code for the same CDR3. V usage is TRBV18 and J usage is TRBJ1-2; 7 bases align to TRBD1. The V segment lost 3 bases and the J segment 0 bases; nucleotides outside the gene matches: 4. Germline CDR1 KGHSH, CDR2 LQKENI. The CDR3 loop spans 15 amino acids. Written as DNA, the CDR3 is TGTGCCAGCTCACCTGCGGGACAGCCTAACTATGGCTACACCTTC. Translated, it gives CASSPAGQPNYGYTF.

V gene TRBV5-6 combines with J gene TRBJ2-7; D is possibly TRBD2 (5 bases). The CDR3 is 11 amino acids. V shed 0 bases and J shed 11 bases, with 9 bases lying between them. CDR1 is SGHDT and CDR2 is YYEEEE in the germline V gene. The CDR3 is CASSLGTHEYF. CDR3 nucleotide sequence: TGTGCCAGCAGCTTGGGGACTCACGAGTACTTC.

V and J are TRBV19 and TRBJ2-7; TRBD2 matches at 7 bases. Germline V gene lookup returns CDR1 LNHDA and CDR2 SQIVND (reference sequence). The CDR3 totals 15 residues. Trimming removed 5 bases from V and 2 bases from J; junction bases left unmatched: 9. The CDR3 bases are TGTGCCAGTAGTCCTAAGCGGGGAGGGCCCTACGAGCAGTACTTC. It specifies CASSPKRGGPYEQYF.

The CDR3 DNA reads TGCGCCAGCAGCCAAGCCGGACAGGCGGGGGGACACGAGCAGTACTTC. Its translation is CASSQAGQAGGHEQYF. The gene calls are TRBV4-1 and TRBJ2-7; D perhaps matches TRBD2 (8 bases). The germline V and J ends were trimmed by 1 base and 5 bases, with 18 bases remaining between them. The CDR3 length is 16 residues. Per germline, CDR1 MGHRA and CDR2 YSYEKL.

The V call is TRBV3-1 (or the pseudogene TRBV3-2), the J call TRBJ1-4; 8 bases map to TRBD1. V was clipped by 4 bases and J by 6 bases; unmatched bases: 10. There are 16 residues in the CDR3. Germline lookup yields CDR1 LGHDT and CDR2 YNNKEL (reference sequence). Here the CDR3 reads CASSPRTGLTDEKLFF. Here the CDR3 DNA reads TGTGCCAGCAGCCCCCGGACAGGGCTAACGGATGAAAAACTGTTTTTT.

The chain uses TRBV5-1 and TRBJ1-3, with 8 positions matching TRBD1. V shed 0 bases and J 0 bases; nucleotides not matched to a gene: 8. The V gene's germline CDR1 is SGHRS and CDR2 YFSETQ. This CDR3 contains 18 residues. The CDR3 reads CASSLDPTGAFSGNTIYF. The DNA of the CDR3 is TGCGCCAGCAGCTTGGACCCGACAGGGGCCTTCTCTGGAAACACCATATATTTT.

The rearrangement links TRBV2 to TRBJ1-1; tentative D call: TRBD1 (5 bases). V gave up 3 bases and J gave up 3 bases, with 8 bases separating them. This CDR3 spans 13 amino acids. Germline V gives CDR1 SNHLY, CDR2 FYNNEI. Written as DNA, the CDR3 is TGTGCCAGCAGTGAGGGGCCTGACACTGAAGCTTTCTTT. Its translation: CASSEGPDTEAFF.

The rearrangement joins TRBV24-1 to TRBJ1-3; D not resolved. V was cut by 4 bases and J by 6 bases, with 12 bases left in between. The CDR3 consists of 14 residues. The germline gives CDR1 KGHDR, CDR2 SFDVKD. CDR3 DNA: TGTGCCACCAGTGACTCCGGGAGAAAAAACACCATATATTTT. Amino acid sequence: CATSDSGRKNTIYF.

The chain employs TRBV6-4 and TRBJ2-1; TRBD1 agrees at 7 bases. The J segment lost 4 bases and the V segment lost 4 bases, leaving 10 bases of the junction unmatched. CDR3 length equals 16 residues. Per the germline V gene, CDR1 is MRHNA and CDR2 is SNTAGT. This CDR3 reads CASSGVNRGDYNEQFF. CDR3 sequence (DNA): TGTGCCAGCAGTGGGGTTAACAGGGGAGATTACAATGAGCAGTTCTTC.

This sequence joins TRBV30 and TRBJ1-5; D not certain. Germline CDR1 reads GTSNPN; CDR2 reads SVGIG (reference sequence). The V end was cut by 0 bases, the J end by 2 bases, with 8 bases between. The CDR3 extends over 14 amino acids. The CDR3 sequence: CAWSVPRGNQPQHF. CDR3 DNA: TGTGCCTGGAGTGTACCCCGAGGCAATCAGCCCCAGCATTTT.

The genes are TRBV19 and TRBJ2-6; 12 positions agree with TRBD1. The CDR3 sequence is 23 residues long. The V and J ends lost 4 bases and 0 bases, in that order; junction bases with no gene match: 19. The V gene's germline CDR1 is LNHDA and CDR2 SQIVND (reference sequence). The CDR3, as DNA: TGTGCCAGTAGTAGGGGGAGACCGGGACAGGGGGCAAGGTCCCCCTCTGGGGCCAACGTCCTGACTTTC. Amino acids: CASSRGRPGQGARSPSGANVLTF.

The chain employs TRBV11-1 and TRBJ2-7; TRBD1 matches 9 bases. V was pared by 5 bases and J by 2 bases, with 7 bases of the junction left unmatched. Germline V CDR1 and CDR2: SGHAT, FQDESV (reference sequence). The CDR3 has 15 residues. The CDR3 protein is CASSRMGQGTYEQYF. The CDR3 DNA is TGTGCCAGCAGCAGAATGGGACAGGGCACCTACGAGCAGTACTTC.

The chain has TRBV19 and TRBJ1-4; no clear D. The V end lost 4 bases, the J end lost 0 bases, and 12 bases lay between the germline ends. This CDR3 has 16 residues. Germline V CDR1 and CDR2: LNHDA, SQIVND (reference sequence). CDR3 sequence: CASSRGRRTTNEKLFF. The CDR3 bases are TGTGCCAGTAGTAGAGGACGGAGGACAACTAATGAAAAACTGTTTTTT.

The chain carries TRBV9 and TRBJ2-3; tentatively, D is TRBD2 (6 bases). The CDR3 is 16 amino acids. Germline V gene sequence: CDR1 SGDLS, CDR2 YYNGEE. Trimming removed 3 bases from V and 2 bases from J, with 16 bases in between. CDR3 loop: CASSEAGTGYTDTQYF. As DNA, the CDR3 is TGTGCCAGCAGCGAGGCCGGGACTGGGTACACAGATACGCAGTATTTT.

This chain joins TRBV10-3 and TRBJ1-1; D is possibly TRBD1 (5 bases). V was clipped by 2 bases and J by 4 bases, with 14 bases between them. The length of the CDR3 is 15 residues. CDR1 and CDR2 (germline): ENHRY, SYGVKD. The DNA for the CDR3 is TGTGCCATCAGTGAGACTTCAAGGGGATCCACTGAAGCTTTCTTT. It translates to CAISETSRGSTEAFF.

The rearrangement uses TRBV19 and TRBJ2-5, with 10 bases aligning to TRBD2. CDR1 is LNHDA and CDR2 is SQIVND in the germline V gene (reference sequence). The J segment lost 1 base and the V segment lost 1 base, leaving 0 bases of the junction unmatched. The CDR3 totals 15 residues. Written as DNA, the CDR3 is TGTGCCAGTAGTATAGGACTAGCGGGCCAAGAGACCCAGTACTTC. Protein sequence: CASSIGLAGQETQYF.

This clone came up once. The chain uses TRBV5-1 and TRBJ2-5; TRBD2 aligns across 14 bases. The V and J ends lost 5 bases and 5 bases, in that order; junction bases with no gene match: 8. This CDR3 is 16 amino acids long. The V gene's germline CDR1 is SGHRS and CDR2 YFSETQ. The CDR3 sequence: CASSTGLAGGGETQYF. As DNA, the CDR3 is TGCGCCAGCAGTACTGGACTAGCGGGAGGAGGGGAGACCCAGTACTTC.

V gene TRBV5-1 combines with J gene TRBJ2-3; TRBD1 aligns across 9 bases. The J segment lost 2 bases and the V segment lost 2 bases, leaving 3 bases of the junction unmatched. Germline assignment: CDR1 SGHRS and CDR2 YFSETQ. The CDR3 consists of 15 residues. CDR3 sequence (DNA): TGCGCCAGCAGCTTACAGGGGGCCCCCACAGATACGCAGTATTTT. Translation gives CASSLQGAPTDTQYF.

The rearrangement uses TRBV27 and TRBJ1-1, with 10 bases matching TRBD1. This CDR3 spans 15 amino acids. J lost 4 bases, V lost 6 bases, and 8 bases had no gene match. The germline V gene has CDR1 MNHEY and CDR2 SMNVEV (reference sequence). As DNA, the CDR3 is TGTGCCAGCAGGATGACAGGGGGCGCTGGCACTGAAGCTTTCTTT. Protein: CASRMTGGAGTEAFF.

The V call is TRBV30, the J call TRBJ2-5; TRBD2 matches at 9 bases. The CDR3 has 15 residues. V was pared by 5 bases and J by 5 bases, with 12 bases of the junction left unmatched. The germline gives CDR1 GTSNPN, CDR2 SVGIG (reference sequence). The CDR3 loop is CAWEIAGAPGETQYF. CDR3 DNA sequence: TGTGCCTGGGAAATAGCGGGAGCGCCTGGGGAGACCCAGTACTTC. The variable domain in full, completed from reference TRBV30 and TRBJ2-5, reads SQTIHQWPATLVQPVGSPLSLECTVEGTSNPNLYWYRQAAGRGLQLLFYSVGIGQISSEVPQNLSASRPQDRQFILSSKKLLLSDSGFYLCAWEIAGAPGETQYFGPGTRLLVL.

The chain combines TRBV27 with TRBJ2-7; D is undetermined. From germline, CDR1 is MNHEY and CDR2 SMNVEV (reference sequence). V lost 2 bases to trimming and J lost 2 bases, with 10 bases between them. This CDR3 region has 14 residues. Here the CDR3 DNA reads TGTGCCAGCAGTTTAGCGCTCCGGGCCTACGAGCAGTACTTC. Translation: CASSLALRAYEQYF.